This T cell receptor beta chain came from a study of tumor and adjacent non-tumor tissue in lung cancer. The overall study: Patients comprised about a dozen adenocarcinoma, a couple of squamous cell carcinoma and 1 small cell lung cancer. Findings and limits, study-wide: In normal lung, the top 100 clones were significantly more dominant than in tumor. TCR diversity was significantly greater in tumor than normal lung tissue.

This sample's RNA came from whole unsorted tissue. More than 3 cm separated this lung sample from the edge of the tumor. As to this clonotype: What it binds is not known. This may arise from a read error, as a much more abundant clone is one base away.

A modified ARM-PCR protocol with three rounds of nested PCR amplified TCRbeta. TCRdb re-called the multiplex PCR reads with MiXCR, one entry per CDR3 protein. The table shows tens of thousands of distinct CDR3 sequences, with roughly 60% occurring only once. The CDR3 is 17 amino acids. Losses at the gene ends were 2 bases for V and 7 bases for J; bases not matched to a gene: 17. Germline V lookup: CDR1 SGHRS, CDR2 YFSETQ. The clonotype comes from a woman aged 35 to 49 with non-small cell lung cancer. The sequenced sample was distant non-tumor lung tissue. J is TRBJ2-7 and V is TRBV5-1; 8 bases align to TRBD1. CDR3 in amino acids: CASSLQGGRPKGKEQYF. The CDR3 region has the DNA TGCGCCAGCAGCTTACAGGGGGGCCGACCCAAAGGGAAAGAGCAGTACTTC.